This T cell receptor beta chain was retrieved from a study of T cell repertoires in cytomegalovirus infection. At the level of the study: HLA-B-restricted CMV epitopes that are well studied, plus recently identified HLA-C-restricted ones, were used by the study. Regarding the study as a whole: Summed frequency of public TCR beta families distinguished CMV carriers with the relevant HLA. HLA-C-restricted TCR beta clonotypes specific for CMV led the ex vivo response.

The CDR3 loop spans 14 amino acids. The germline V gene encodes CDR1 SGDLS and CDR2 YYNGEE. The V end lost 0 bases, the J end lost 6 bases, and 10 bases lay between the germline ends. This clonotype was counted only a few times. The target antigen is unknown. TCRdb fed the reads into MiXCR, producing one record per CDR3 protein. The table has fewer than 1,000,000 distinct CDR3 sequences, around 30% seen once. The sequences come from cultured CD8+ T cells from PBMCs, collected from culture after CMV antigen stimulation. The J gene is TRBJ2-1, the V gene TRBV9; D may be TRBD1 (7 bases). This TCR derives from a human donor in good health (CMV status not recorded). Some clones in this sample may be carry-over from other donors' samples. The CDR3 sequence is CASSVAQGGNEQFF. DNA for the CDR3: TGTGCCAGCAGCGTAGCCCAGGGGGGCAATGAGCAGTTCTTC. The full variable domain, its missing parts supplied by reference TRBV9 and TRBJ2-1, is DSGVTQTPKHLITATGQRVTLRCSPRSGDLSVYWYQQSLDQGLQFLIQYYNGEERAKGNILERFSAQQFPDLHSELNLSSLELGDSALYFCASSVAQGGNEQFFGPGTRLTVL.